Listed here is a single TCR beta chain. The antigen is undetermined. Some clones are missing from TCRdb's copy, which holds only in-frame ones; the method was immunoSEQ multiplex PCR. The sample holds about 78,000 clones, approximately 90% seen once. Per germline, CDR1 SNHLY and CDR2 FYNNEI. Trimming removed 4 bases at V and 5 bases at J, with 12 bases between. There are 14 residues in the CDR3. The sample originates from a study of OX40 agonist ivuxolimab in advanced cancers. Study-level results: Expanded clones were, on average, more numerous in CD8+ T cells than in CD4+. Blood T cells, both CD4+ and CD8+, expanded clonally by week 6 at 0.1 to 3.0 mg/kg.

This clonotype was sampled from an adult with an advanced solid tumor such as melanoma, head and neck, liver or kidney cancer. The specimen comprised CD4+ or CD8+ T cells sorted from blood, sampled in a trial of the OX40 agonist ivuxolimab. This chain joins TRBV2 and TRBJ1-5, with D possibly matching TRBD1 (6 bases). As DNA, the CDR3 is TGTGCCAGCAGTGGAGGGACACGGTATCAGCCCCAGCATTTT. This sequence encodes CASSGGTRYQPQHF.